Below, 8 T cell receptor beta chains from the same sample are listed, as sequenced in a study of blood T cell repertoires in COVID-19. TCRdb's table, derived via immunoSEQ multiplex PCR, lists solely in-frame clones and lacks some. The sample lists about 100,000 clones, about 85% seen once, with 9.5% to 15% in the top ten. Sequenced sample: peripheral blood. The source of these receptors is a human donor in a cohort sampled during active COVID-19.

This chain joins TRBV18 and TRBJ1-2; the match to TRBD1 covers 7 bases. The trim removed 3 bases at V and 8 bases at J, leaving 6 bases unmatched. Germline assignment: CDR1 KGHSH and CDR2 LQKENI. This CDR3 has 13 amino acids. The CDR3 region has the DNA TGTGCCAGCTCACCGTCACAGGGGATAGGCTACACCTTC. Translated: CASSPSQGIGYTF.

The CDR3 bases are TGCGCCAGCAGCCACCTTAGCGGCACCGGGGAGCTGTTTTTT. Protein: CASSHLSGTGELFF. V and J are TRBV5-1 and TRBJ2-2; possible D gene TRBD2, 6 bases. Germline CDR1 is SGHRS and CDR2 is YFSETQ. The length of the CDR3 is 14 residues. V lost 4 bases and J lost 4, with 11 bases in between.

This chain links TRBV7-2 with TRBJ1-6; D unclear. Trimming stripped 5 bases from V and 7 bases from J, with 18 bases between. Germline CDR1 reads SGHTA; CDR2 reads FQGNSA. The CDR3 is made up of 16 amino acids. CDR3 sequence (DNA): TGTGCCAGCAGCCGCAGGATCGGGAGCGCCAATTCACCCCTCCACTTT. Translating gives CASSRRIGSANSPLHF.

The chain combines TRBV10-3 with TRBJ1-5, with D maybe TRBD1 (6 bases). The CDR3 runs 15 residues. Germline CDR1 reads ENHRY; CDR2 reads SYGVKD. With 6 bases removed from V and 1 base from J, the gap between germline ends came to 13 bases. The CDR3 DNA sequence: TGTGCCATCAGCTCAGGGGCCCTAAGCAATCAGCCCCAGCATTTT. Its protein product is CAISSGALSNQPQHF.

The chain couples TRBV7-8 to TRBJ2-7, with 8 bases that match TRBD2. The junction had 8 bases not matched to a gene; V was cut back by 4 bases and J by 3 bases. The germline V gene encodes CDR1 SGHVS and CDR2 FQNEAQ. CDR3 length: 15 residues. This chain's CDR3 is CASSSGASGYYEQYF. CDR3 bases: TGTGCCAGCAGCTCAGGGGCTAGCGGGTACTACGAGCAGTACTTC.

This chain links TRBV4-3 with TRBJ2-5; a weak D match, TRBD1 (5 bases). Germline V CDR1 and CDR2: LGHNA, YSLEER. V lost 0 bases and J 5 bases, leaving 13 bases between the germline ends. CDR3 length: 15 amino acids. In DNA form, the CDR3 reads TGCGCCAGCAGCCAAGAGTCAGGGATTTGGGAGACCCAGTACTTC. This encodes CASSQESGIWETQYF.

The chain joins TRBV18 to TRBJ2-5; 8 bases align to TRBD1. This CDR3 has 13 amino acids. Trimming removed 4 bases from V and 4 bases from J; junction bases left unmatched: 2. Germline V CDR1 and CDR2: KGHSH, LQKENI. CDR3 DNA sequence: TGTGCCAGCTCACGGGGACAGGCAGAGACCCAGTACTTC. Its protein product is CASSRGQAETQYF.

The V call is TRBV18, the J call TRBJ2-7; 11 bases are shared with TRBD2. The V gene end was trimmed by 2 bases and the J gene end by 4 bases; junction bases not matched to a gene: 4. This CDR3 spans 15 amino acids. Germline CDR1 and CDR2: KGHSH and LQKENI. The CDR3 DNA reads TGTGCCAGCTCACCAGTCACTAGCGGGAGTTACGAGCAGTACTTC. Translated, it gives CASSPVTSGSYEQYF.